This T cell receptor beta chain is from a study of identifying expanded T cells in peripheral blood. Study observations and caveats: Variance in clone template counts between roughly 2-week samples significantly increased with total template count across all healthy donors.

With respect to this clone: As yet, its antigen is unknown.

During the collection period, no donor immune events like infections were recorded. Data came from immunoSEQ multiplex PCR; TCRdb stores just in-frame clones and leaves some out. Seen here are 70,000 or so clones, almost 90% observed once, and the top ten hold over 2.5%. The sequencing sample was made of blood. This TCR was recovered from a person aged 18 to 70 in good health.

The CDR3 is CASSARSQGGGYTF. Here the CDR3 DNA reads TGTGCCAGCAGCGCCCGATCACAGGGGGGTGGCTACACCTTC. V and J are TRBV9 and TRBJ1-2, with 8 bases fitting TRBD1. Trimming cost V 3 bases and J 7 bases; bases outside gene matches: 8. Germline V lookup: CDR1 SGDLS, CDR2 YYNGEE. The CDR3 runs to 14 residues.